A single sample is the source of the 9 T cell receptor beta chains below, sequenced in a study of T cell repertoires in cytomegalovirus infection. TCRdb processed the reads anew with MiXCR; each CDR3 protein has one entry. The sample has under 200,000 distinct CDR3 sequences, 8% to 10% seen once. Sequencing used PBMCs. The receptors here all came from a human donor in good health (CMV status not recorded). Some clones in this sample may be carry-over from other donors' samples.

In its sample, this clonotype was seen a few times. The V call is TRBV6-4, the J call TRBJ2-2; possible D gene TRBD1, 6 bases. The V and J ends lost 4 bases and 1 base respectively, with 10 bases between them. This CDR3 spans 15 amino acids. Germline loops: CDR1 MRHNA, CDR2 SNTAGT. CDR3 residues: CASSVATGNTGELFF. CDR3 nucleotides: TGTGCCAGCAGTGTCGCGACAGGGAACACCGGGGAGCTGTTTTTT.

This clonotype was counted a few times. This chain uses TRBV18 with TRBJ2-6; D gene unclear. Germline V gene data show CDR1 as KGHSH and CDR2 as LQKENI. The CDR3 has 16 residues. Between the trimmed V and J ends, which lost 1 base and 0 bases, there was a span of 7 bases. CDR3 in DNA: TGTGCCAGCTCACCACAACAGCTCTCTGGGGCCAACGTCCTGACTTTC. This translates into CASSPQQLSGANVLTF.

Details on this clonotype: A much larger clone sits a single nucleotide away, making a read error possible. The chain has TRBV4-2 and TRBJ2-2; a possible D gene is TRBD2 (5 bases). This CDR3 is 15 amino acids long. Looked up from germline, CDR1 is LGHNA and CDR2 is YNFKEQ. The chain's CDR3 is CASSQDLSSTGELVF. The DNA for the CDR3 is TGTGCCAGCAGCCAAGATCTCAGTTCGACCGGGGAGCTGGTTTTT.

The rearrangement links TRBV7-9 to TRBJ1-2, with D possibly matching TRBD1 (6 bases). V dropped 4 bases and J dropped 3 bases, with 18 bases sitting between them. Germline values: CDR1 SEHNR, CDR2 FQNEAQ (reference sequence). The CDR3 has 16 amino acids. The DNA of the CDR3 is TGTGCCAGCAGCTCCTACAGGGACGCTCCCTACTATGGCTACACCTTC. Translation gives CASSSYRDAPYYGYTF.

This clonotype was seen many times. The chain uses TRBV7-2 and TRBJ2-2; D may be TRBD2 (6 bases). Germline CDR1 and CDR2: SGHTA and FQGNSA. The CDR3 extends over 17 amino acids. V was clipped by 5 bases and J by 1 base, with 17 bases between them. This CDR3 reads CASSPGGRVGNTGELFF. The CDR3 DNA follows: TGTGCCAGCAGCCCCGGGGGAAGGGTGGGGAACACCGGGGAGCTGTTTTTT.

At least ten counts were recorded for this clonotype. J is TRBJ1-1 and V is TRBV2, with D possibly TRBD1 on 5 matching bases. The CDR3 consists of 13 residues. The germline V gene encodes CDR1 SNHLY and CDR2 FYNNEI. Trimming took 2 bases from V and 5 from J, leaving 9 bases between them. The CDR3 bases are TGTGCCAGCAGTGAACAGGGATATACTGAAGCTTTCTTT. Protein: CASSEQGYTEAFF.

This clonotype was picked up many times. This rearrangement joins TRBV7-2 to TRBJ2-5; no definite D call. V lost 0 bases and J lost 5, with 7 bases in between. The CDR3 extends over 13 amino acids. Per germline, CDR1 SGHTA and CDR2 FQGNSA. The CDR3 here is CASSLAGRETQYF. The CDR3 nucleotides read TGTGCCAGCAGCTTAGCGGGAAGGGAGACCCAGTACTTC.

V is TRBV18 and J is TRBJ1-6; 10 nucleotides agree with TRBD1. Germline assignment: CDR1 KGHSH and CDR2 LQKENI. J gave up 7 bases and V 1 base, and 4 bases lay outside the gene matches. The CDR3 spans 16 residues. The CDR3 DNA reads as TGTGCCAGCTCACCACAGGGACAGGGGCGGAATTCACCCCTCCACTTT. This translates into CASSPQGQGRNSPLHF.

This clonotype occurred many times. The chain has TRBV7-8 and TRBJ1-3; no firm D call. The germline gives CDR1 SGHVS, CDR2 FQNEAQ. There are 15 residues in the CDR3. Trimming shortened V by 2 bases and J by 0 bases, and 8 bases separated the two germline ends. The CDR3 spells CASSLRRNSGNTIYF. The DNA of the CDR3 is TGTGCCAGCAGCTTAAGGCGGAACTCTGGAAACACCATATATTTT.